This T cell receptor (beta chain) was identified during a study of T cell responses to AZD1222 COVID-19 vaccine. General study findings and limits: Vaccine-related CD4 TCRs covered spike, predominating at 160-218 and 743-854. Researchers took repertoire samples only after the peak T cell response had come. Baseline antibody screening turned up just a handful of seropositive AZD1222 recipients. Increased Spike-specific TCR breadth and depth were observed after two AZD1222 doses.

V lost 7 bases, J lost 0 bases, and 13 bases lay in between. This CDR3 is built from 14 residues. As concerns this clone: Its antigen is as yet unknown.

This table comes from immunoSEQ multiplex PCR, and its TCRdb copy is limited to in-frame clones, with some not included. The sample holds over 110,000 clones, more than 90% seen once. The sequence came from an adult in good health. The starting material was peripheral blood, obtained on day 0 of AZD1222 vaccination. V gene TRBV23-1 combines with J gene TRBJ2-7, with D possibly TRBD1 on 5 matching bases. TRBV23-1 is an ORF for which the function is uncertain. CDR3 protein: CASTQGFNSYEQYF. CDR3 nucleotide sequence: TGCGCCAGCACCCAGGGTTTTAACTCCTACGAGCAGTACTTC.